Below, one T cell receptor (beta chain) is given with its context. The data were obtained in a study of blood T cell repertoires in COVID-19. Study overall: COVID-19 samples, acute and convalescent, were from the United States, Italy and Spain.

Original handling: Researchers report that nucleated cell counts were estimated from reference gene primer amplification. Libraries were prepared by immunoSEQ multiplex PCR; TCRdb keeps only in-frame clonotypes and omits some of them. V, J and clone size were drawn from that table, and D and trimming were deduced from the DNA. In the table there are roughly 100,000 clones, roughly 80% of which are singletons. Germline V gives CDR1 KGHDR, CDR2 SFDVKD. The CDR3 sequence is 16 residues long. Deletions cut 1 base from V and 3 bases from J, with 13 bases between. Sequenced material: peripheral blood. The source of this sequence is a woman in her 70s with acute or convalescent COVID-19. The genes are TRBV24-1 and TRBJ2-3; a possible D gene is TRBD2 (6 bases). The CDR3 nucleotides are TGTGCCACCAGTGATTTCGGGGAGGCGGCGACAGATACGCAGTATTTT. Translated, it gives CATSDFGEAATDTQYF.